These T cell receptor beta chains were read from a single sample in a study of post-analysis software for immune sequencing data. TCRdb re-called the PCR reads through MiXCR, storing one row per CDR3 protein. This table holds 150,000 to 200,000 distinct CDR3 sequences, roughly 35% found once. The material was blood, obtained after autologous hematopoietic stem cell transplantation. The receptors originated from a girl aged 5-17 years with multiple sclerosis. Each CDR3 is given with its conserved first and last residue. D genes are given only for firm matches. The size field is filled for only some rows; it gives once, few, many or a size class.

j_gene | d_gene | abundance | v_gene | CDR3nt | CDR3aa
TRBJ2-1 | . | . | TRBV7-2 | TGTGCCAGCAGCTTAGATGCTGGCGGGTTATCCTACAATGAGCAGTTCTTC | CASSLDAGGLSYNEQFF
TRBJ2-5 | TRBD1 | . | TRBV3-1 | TGTGCCAGCAGCCAAACCGGGACAGGTCCATCAAAGACCCAGTACTTC | CASSQTGTGPSKTQYF
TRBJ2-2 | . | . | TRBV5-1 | TGCGCCAGCAGCTTGGCGCAGCCGAACACCGGGGAGCTGTTTTTT | CASSLAQPNTGELFF
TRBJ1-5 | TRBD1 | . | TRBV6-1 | TGTGCCAGCAGTGAACAGGGGGATCAGCCCCAGCATTTT | CASSEQGDQPQHF
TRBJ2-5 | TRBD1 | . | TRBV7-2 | TGTGCCAGCAGTCATACAGGGGGCTTGAGAGAGACCCAGTACTTC | CASSHTGGLRETQYF
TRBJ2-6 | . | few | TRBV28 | TGTGCCAGCAGTTTATCGAAGTGGGGGTCCCTTGGGGCCAACGTCCTGACTTTC | CASSLSKWGSLGANVLTF
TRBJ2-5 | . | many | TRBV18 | TGTGCCAGCTCACCCGATGGGACCCAGTACTTC | CASSPDGTQYF
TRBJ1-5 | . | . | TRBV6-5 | TGTGCCAGCAGTTATAGGGGGGATAGCAATCAGCCCCAGCATTTT | CASSYRGDSNQPQHF
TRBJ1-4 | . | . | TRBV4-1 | TGCGCCAGCAGCCAAGTCCCGTTGCGCGCGGGGGATGAAAAACTGTTTTTT | CASSQVPLRAGDEKLFF
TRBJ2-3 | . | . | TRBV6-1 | TGTGCCAGCAGCCTGCTGGAGGCGCAGTATTTT | CASSLLEAQYF
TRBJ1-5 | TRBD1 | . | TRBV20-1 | TGCAGTGCTAGAAGCACGGGACAGGGAGGCAATCCGCCCCAGCATTTT | CSARSTGQGGNPPQHF
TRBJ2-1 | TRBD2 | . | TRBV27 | TGTGCCAGCAGTTTATCACTTGGGACTAGCGCCTACAATGAGCAGTTCTTC | CASSLSLGTSAYNEQFF
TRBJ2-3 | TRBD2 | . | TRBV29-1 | TGCAGCGTTGGAGGACTAGCGGGTTTTCAAGGGGATACGCAGTATTTT | CSVGGLAGFQGDTQYF
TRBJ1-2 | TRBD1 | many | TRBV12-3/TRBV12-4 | TGTGCCAGCAGACTTACACAGGGGGCTAATGGCTACACCTTC | CASRLTQGANGYTF
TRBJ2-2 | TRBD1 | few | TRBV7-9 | TGTGCCAGCAGCTTAGTCTGGGACAGAAACACCGGGGAGCTGTTTTTT | CASSLVWDRNTGELFF
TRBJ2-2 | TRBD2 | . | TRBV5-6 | TGTGCCAGCAGCTCTAGCGGGGTACGATTGGCCGGGGAGCTGTTTTTT | CASSSSGVRLAGELFF
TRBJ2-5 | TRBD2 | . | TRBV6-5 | TGTGCCAGCAGTCCCATAGCGGGGGAGACCCAGTACTTC | CASSPIAGETQYF
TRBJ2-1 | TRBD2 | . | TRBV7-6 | TGTGCCAGCAGCTTCTCTAGCGGGAGGGCCTTTTACAATGAGCAGTTCTTC | CASSFSSGRAFYNEQFF
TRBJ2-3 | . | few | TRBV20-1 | TGCAGTGCTAGATCACTTAGAGAGGGTACAGATACGCAGTATTTT | CSARSLREGTDTQYF
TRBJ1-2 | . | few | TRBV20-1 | TGCAGTGCTAGCCCGGGGGGCGTGGAGTATGGCTACACCTTC | CSASPGGVEYGYTF
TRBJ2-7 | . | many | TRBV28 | TGTGCCAGCAGCTCGACTTACGAGCAGTACTTC | CASSSTYEQYF
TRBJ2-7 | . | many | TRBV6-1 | TGTGCCAGCACGGAGAAGGTTCCTCCCTACGAGCAGTACTTC | CASTEKVPPYEQYF
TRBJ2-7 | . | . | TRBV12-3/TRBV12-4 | TGTGCCAGCAAGGGGAGAGCCTACGAGCAGTACTTC | CASKGRAYEQYF
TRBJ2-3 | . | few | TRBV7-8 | TGTGCCAGCAGCGCTAGCACTAGCTCCTCGGGAGTAGATACGCAGTATTTT | CASSASTSSSGVDTQYF
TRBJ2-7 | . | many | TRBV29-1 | TGCAGCGTTGTTTCTAGCTTTTCGAGCTCCTACGAGCAGTACTTC | CSVVSSFSSSYEQYF
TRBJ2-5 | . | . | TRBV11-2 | TGTGCCAGCAGCTTAAACAGGCTGGGAGGGACCCAGTACTTC | CASSLNRLGGTQYF
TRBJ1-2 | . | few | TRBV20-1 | TGCAGTGCTAGAGAAGGGGTTTCCGGCTACACCTTC | CSAREGVSGYTF
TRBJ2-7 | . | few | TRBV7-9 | TGTGCCAGCGTGCTCAGGGAAGTAGTCTCCTACGAGCAGTACTTC | CASVLREVVSYEQYF
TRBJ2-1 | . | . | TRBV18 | TGTGCCAGCTCACCACGCCTTATGCAGGGAGGCAATGAGCAGTTCTTC | CASSPRLMQGGNEQFF
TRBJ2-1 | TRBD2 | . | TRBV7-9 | TGTGCCAGCAGCCAAAAAAAGTTAATAGCGGGAGTCGGGCAGGATGAGCAGTTCTTC | CASSQKKLIAGVGQDEQFF
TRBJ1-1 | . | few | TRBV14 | TGTGCCAGCAGCCCGTTTCGACGGGGACCCACTGAAGCTTTCTTT | CASSPFRRGPTEAFF
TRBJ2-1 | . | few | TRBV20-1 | TGCAGTGCTAGTGGGTTATACAATGAGCAGTTCTTC | CSASGLYNEQFF
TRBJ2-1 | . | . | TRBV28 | TGTGCCAGCAGTCCACCTAGGGGTGGGGTGTTCTTC | CASSPPRGGVFF
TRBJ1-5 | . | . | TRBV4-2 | TGTGCCAGCAGCCAAGACTCCAGAGGGGGGTTCGGGGATCAGCCCCAGCATTTT | CASSQDSRGGFGDQPQHF
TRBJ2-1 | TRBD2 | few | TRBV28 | TGTGCCAGCCTCCGATGGCGGGAGGGCTTCGACAATGAGCAGTTCTTC | CASLRWREGFDNEQFF
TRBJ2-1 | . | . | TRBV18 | TGTGCCAGCTCACCAGGGCAGGAGCGTGGCAATGAGCAGTTCTTC | CASSPGQERGNEQFF
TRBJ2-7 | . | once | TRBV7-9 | TGTGCCAGCAGCGCCCTAGGTTTGGAGCAGTACTTC | CASSALGLEQYF
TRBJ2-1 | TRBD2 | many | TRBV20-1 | TGCAGTGCTACGGTCGCTAGCGGGGACATCAATGAGCAGTTCTTC | CSATVASGDINEQFF
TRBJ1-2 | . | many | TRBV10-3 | TGTGCCACGCGGCAGGGAGACTATGGCTACACCTTC | CATRQGDYGYTF
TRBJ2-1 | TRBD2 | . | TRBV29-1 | TGCAGCTCTAAACTAGCGGGAAGGCGCTCCTACAATGAGCAGTTCTTC | CSSKLAGRRSYNEQFF
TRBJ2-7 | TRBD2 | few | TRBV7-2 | TGTGCCAGCAGACCCGGGGGCGGGAGGGCCTACGAGCAGTACTTC | CASRPGGGRAYEQYF
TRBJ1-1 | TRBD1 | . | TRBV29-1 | TGCAGCGGCCAGGGACAGGGTATAGAAGCTTTCTTT | CSGQGQGIEAFF
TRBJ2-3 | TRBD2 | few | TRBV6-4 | TGTGCCAGCAGCCCCGGCTTGGGAGGGAGCACAGATACGCAGTATTTT | CASSPGLGGSTDTQYF
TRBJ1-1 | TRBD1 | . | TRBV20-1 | TGCAGTGCTACCCTGGACAGGGACACTGAAGCTTTCTTT | CSATLDRDTEAFF
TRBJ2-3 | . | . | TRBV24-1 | TGTGCCACCAGTGATCCCGAGAGGGATACGCAGTATTTT | CATSDPERDTQYF